Listed here are 24 T cell receptor beta chains from one sample, sequenced in a study of OX40 agonist ivuxolimab in advanced cancers. The assay was immunoSEQ multiplex PCR, and TCRdb's table has in-frame clones only and misses some. The repertoire holds 60,000 to 75,000 clones, with roughly 86% as singletons. Sequenced here: CD4+ or CD8+ T cells sorted from blood, sampled in a trial of the OX40 agonist ivuxolimab. These TCRs come from an adult with an advanced solid tumor such as melanoma, head and neck, liver or kidney cancer.

This chain links TRBV11-1 with TRBJ2-5, with D perhaps TRBD2 (6 bases). CDR1 and CDR2 from the germline V gene are SGHAT and FQDESV (reference sequence). CDR3 size: 15 residues. Trimming stripped 5 bases from V and 5 bases from J, with 18 bases between. This CDR3 reads CASSLSTGDWETQYF. The CDR3 DNA is TGTGCCAGCAGCCTATCCACCGGGGACTGGGAGACCCAGTACTTC.

In its sample, this clone was seen once. The J gene is TRBJ2-5, the V gene TRBV9; D not certain. Germline V gene data show CDR1 as SGDLS and CDR2 as YYNGEE. This CDR3 comprises 14 residues. V dropped 5 bases and J dropped 1 base, with 12 bases sitting between them. CDR3 loop: CASSPTVAQETQYF. The CDR3 DNA is TGTGCCAGCAGTCCAACGGTAGCCCAAGAGACCCAGTACTTC. The full variable domain, its missing parts supplied by reference TRBV9 and TRBJ2-5, is DSGVTQTPKHLITATGQRVTLRCSPRSGDLSVYWYQQSLDQGLQFLIQYYNGEERAKGNILERFSAQQFPDLHSELNLSSLELGDSALYFCASSPTVAQETQYFGPGTRLLVL.

This clone was recorded a few times. The chain recombines TRBV29-1 with TRBJ2-3, with 11 positions matching TRBD2. With 3 bases clipped from V and 3 bases from J, the junction kept 5 bases outside the gene matches. This CDR3 region has 15 residues. In germline, CDR1 is SQVTM, CDR2 ANQGSEA. The CDR3 spells CSVELAGGPTDTQYF. CDR3 in DNA: TGCAGCGTTGAGTTAGCGGGGGGGCCTACAGATACGCAGTATTTT.

The V and J genes are TRBV7-2 and TRBJ1-2; D not certain. Germline V lookup: CDR1 SGHTA, CDR2 FQGNSA. Trimming pared 3 bases from V and 2 bases from J, leaving 10 bases between. The CDR3 extends over 14 amino acids. CDR3 DNA: TGTGCCAGCAGCTTCCTTCCGTCCAACTATGGCTACACCTTC. It encodes CASSFLPSNYGYTF.

This clone was seen a handful of times. The rearrangement joins TRBV5-1 to TRBJ1-1; D is perhaps TRBD1 (6 bases). Germline V gives CDR1 SGHRS, CDR2 YFSETQ. The CDR3 is made up of 13 amino acids. V was shortened by 3 bases and J by 4 bases, with 10 bases between the two germline ends. As DNA, the CDR3 is TGCGCCAGCAGCTCCGACAGGTCCACTGAAGCTTTCTTT. This translates into CASSSDRSTEAFF.

This clone has more than one count but fewer than ten. This chain links TRBV11-3 with TRBJ2-7, with TRBD2 as a possible D gene (6 bases). V was shortened by 8 bases and J by 2 bases, with 13 bases between the two germline ends. Germline V gene lookup returns CDR1 SGHNT and CDR2 YENEEA. The CDR3 is 13 residues long. The CDR3 DNA is TGTGCCAGCTCCAGCGGGCCCCCCTACGAGCAGTACTTC. Translated, it gives CASSSGPPYEQYF.

The gene calls are TRBV7-2 and TRBJ2-3; D tentatively reads TRBD1 or TRBD2 (6 bases each). The CDR3 is made up of 16 amino acids. The V gene lost 0 bases and the J gene lost 4 bases, with 14 bases spanning the gap. Germline V gene sequence: CDR1 SGHTA, CDR2 FQGNSA. In DNA, the CDR3 is TGTGCCAGCAGCTTAGCGGGTAATCGGGGGCCAGATACGCAGTATTTT. It yields the protein CASSLAGNRGPDTQYF.

The chain joins TRBV7-2 to TRBJ1-1, with a possible D match to TRBD1 (5 bases). V lost 1 base and J lost 1, with 10 bases in between. CDR3 length equals 15 residues. The V gene's germline CDR1 is SGHTA and CDR2 FQGNSA. CDR3 protein: CASSLDGGRNTEAFF. The CDR3 nucleotides are TGTGCCAGCAGCTTAGACGGGGGAAGGAACACTGAAGCTTTCTTT.

The chain carries TRBV5-1 and TRBJ2-5, with D uncertain. The ends were cut back, 9 bases at V and 2 bases at J, with 11 bases in the middle. Germline lookup yields CDR1 SGHRS and CDR2 YFSETQ. The CDR3 is made up of 12 amino acids. CDR3 bases: TGCGCCACACGAGGTTATCAAGAGACCCAGTACTTC. It encodes CATRGYQETQYF. Together with reference TRBV5-1 and TRBJ2-5, the CDR3 gives the full variable domain: KAGVTQTPRYLIKTRGQQVTLSCSPISGHRSVSWYQQTPGQGLQFLFEYFSETQRNKGNFPGRFSGRQFSNSRSEMNVSTLELGDSALYLCATRGYQETQYFGPGTRLLVL.

This clone has just a few counts. The DNA for the CDR3 is TGTGCCAGCACCCTCGCAGGGGACCGCTATAATTCACCCCTCCACTTT. It encodes CASTLAGDRYNSPLHF. This rearrangement joins TRBV27 to TRBJ1-6, with a possible D match to TRBD1 (6 bases). Trimming removed 7 bases from V and 3 bases from J, with 16 bases in between. Germline-derived CDR1 and CDR2 are MNHEY and SMNVEV (reference sequence). The CDR3 has 16 residues.

This chain connects TRBV12-5 to TRBJ1-3; possibly TRBD1 for D (5 bases). Germline CDR1 and CDR2: LGHNT and FRNRAP. V was cut by 1 base and J by 0 bases, with 13 bases left in between. CDR3 size: 17 residues. The CDR3 sequence is CASGLAPGPVSGNTIYF. The DNA for the CDR3 is TGTGCTAGTGGTTTGGCACCAGGGCCGGTCTCTGGAAACACCATATATTTT.

The chain combines TRBV21-1 with TRBJ2-5. TRBV21-1 is a pseudogene locus. There are 15 residues in the CDR3. The CDR3 spells CASSTGPQGGETQYF. For the CDR3, the DNA is TGTGCCAGCAGTACCGGGCCACAAGGCGGAGAGACCCAGTACTTC.

The CDR3 loop is CASSNGLIYEQYF. The CDR3 DNA reads TGTGCCAGCAGCAACGGACTTATCTACGAGCAGTACTTC. This rearrangement joins TRBV7-9 to TRBJ2-7, with D tentatively TRBD2 (5 bases). The V gene lost 5 bases and the J gene lost 3 bases, with 11 bases spanning the gap. The CDR3 length is 13 residues. In germline, CDR1 is SEHNR, CDR2 FQNEAQ (reference sequence).

The J gene is TRBJ1-2, the V gene TRBV5-1; D might be TRBD1 (5 bases). CDR3 size: 17 residues. V was trimmed by 4 bases and J by 0 bases, leaving 19 bases between them. Germline CDR1 and CDR2: SGHRS and YFSETQ. CDR3 DNA: TGCGCCAGCAGCCTAGTCCCGGGACGGTTAGCTAACTATGGCTACACCTTC. It codes for CASSLVPGRLANYGYTF.

This clone was counted only a few times. The chain combines TRBV5-6 with TRBJ2-7; D gene uncertain. Trimming pared 4 bases from V and 2 bases from J, leaving 13 bases between. The CDR3 loop spans 14 amino acids. Per the germline V gene, CDR1 is SGHDT and CDR2 is YYEEEE. CDR3 region: CASSPPGLAYEQYF. CDR3 sequence (DNA): TGTGCCAGCAGCCCCCCTGGTTTAGCCTACGAGCAGTACTTC.

V is TRBV29-1 and J is TRBJ1-1; the D gene is possibly TRBD1 (6 bases). Per germline, CDR1 SQVTM and CDR2 ANQGSEA. The CDR3 has 15 amino acids. V was trimmed by 6 bases and J by 4 bases, leaving 21 bases between them. DNA of the CDR3: TGCAGCGTCGTTGACATCTTCCGGGGGCCCACTGAAGCTTTCTTT. It encodes CSVVDIFRGPTEAFF. Full variable domain (missing parts from reference TRBV29-1 and TRBJ1-1): SAVISQKPSRDICQRGTSLTIQCQVDSQVTMMFWYRQQPGQSLTLIATANQGSEATYESGFVIDKFPISRPNLTFSTLTVSNMSPEDSSIYLCSVVDIFRGPTEAFFGQGTRLTVV.

The genes are TRBV18 and TRBJ2-3, with 12 bases lining up with TRBD2. Unmatched junction bases numbered 3, after V lost 6 bases and J lost 5 bases. Germline V gene lookup returns CDR1 KGHSH and CDR2 LQKENI. The CDR3 has 14 amino acids. In nucleotides, the CDR3 is TGTGCCAGCTCCACGACTAGCGGGGGAGATACGCAGTATTTT. It codes for CASSTTSGGDTQYF.

The chain carries TRBV7-9 and TRBJ2-3; the D is unclear. Germline CDR1 and CDR2: SEHNR and FQNEAQ (reference sequence). This CDR3 is built from 13 residues. Trimming cost V 8 bases and J 8 bases, with 17 bases left between them. Written as DNA, the CDR3 is TGTGCCAGCGCCAGGCAGTCCCAGCTTACGCAGTATTTT. The encoded protein is CASARQSQLTQYF.

This chain joins TRBV4-3 and TRBJ1-6, with D possibly matching TRBD1 (5 bases). CDR3 size: 16 residues. The V gene's germline CDR1 is LGHNA and CDR2 YSLEER. V was clipped by 2 bases and J by 10 bases, with 18 bases between them. The CDR3 DNA sequence: TGCGCCAGCAGCCAATCAACATGGGGGAACGGATCACCCCTCCACTTT. Amino acids: CASSQSTWGNGSPLHF.

In its sample, this clone was seen once. The V and J genes are TRBV5-1 and TRBJ1-1; D may be TRBD1 (6 bases). CDR3 length: 15 residues. Germline loops: CDR1 SGHRS, CDR2 YFSETQ. Trimming removed 1 base at V and 1 base at J, with 11 bases between. The CDR3 DNA reads TGCGCCAGCAGCTTGTTGGGGGCACCGAACACTGAAGCTTTCTTT. Translated, it gives CASSLLGAPNTEAFF.

V and J are TRBV11-2 and TRBJ2-5; possibly TRBD1 for D (6 bases). With 5 bases removed from V and 6 bases from J, the gap between germline ends came to 16 bases. The CDR3 covers 14 residues. Germline V gene sequence: CDR1 SGHAT, CDR2 FQNNGV. The CDR3 sequence: CASSLLTGWKTQYF. CDR3 nucleotide sequence: TGTGCCAGCAGCCTTCTAACAGGGTGGAAGACCCAGTACTTC.

The V and J genes are TRBV7-9 and TRBJ1-2; tentatively, D is TRBD1 (6 bases). There are 15 residues in the CDR3. V was trimmed by 1 base and J by 5 bases, leaving 14 bases between them. Germline V gives CDR1 SEHNR, CDR2 FQNEAQ (reference sequence). CDR3 sequence: CASSLGQAVDYGYTF. CDR3 nucleotides: TGTGCCAGCAGCTTAGGACAGGCAGTGGATTATGGCTACACCTTC.

The chain is built from TRBV5-1 and TRBJ1-4; D not certain. Germline V CDR1 and CDR2: SGHRS, YFSETQ. Trimming shortened V by 5 bases and J by 6 bases, and 11 bases separated the two germline ends. The CDR3 has 13 residues. The CDR3 DNA is TGCGCCAGCAGGACGGGCCCCGATGAAAAACTGTTTTTT. It specifies CASRTGPDEKLFF.

J is TRBJ1-1 and V is TRBV5-1; D possibly corresponds to TRBD1 (6 bases). CDR1 SGHRS and CDR2 YFSETQ come from the germline V gene. V was shortened by 0 bases and J by 6 bases, with 18 bases between the two germline ends. The length of the CDR3 is 16 residues. CDR3 region: CASSLGDTGPPAEAFF. The CDR3 nucleotides are TGCGCCAGCAGCTTGGGGGATACAGGGCCTCCCGCTGAAGCTTTCTTT.